This passage covers 26 T cell receptor beta chains from one sample sequenced in a study of CD8+ T cells in alopecia areata (dated by TCRdb to the late 2010s). The protocol used for the library was the immunoSEQ multiplex PCR assay. For TCR sequencing, RNA was extracted from every sample and reverse transcribed into cDNA to serve as template. In its TCRdb copy, this immuneACCESS table keeps in-frame sequences only and misses some clones. Where compared with another copy, unresolved V genes explain less than half of these, and the others have no known cause. Counted in this sample were 200,000 to 250,000 clones; around 43% of them appeared once. Around 2.8% of the sample belongs to the ten largest clones. Explained via the paper, the treatment or condition label denotes: oral pan-JAK inhibitor, 5-10 mg twice daily. The sample was CD4+ T cells sorted from blood, taken between weeks 36 and 40, from a patient treated with tofacitinib. The origin of the receptors is a human donor with alopecia areata.

A few counts support this clone. The V call is TRBV4-1, the J call TRBJ1-3; D gene ambiguous. This CDR3 has 15 residues. Trimming took off 3 bases at V and 0 bases at J, with 9 bases between the two ends. Germline CDR1 is MGHRA and CDR2 is YSYEKL. The CDR3: CASSHTESSGNTIYF. The DNA for the CDR3 is TGCGCCAGCAGCCATACTGAAAGCTCTGGAAACACCATATATTTT.

The rearrangement links TRBV6-5 to TRBJ1-5; D might be TRBD1 (5 bases). Germline CDR1 is MNHEY and CDR2 is SVGAGI. The V end lost 6 bases, the J end lost 9 bases, and 15 bases lay between the germline ends. This CDR3 is 13 amino acids long. The CDR3 coding sequence is TGTGCCAGCAGCGATACAGGTGTGGGGCCCCAGCATTTT. Protein: CASSDTGVGPQHF.

The V and J genes are TRBV18 and TRBJ2-7; D not resolved. V dropped 3 bases and J dropped 2 bases, with 11 bases sitting between them. CDR1 and CDR2 (germline): KGHSH, LQKENI. The length of the CDR3 is 14 residues. The CDR3 reads CASSPSVPPYEQYF. As DNA, the CDR3 is TGTGCCAGCTCACCGAGCGTTCCGCCCTACGAGCAGTACTTC.

The V and J genes are TRBV29-1 and TRBJ1-5; 12 bases agree with TRBD1. The germline gives CDR1 SQVTM, CDR2 ANQGSEA. V dropped 4 bases and J dropped 2; count of bases not matched to a gene: 6. CDR3 length: 16 residues. In DNA, the CDR3 is TGCAGCGTTGGGGACAGGGGGCCGACAGGCAATCAGCCCCAGCATTTT. Translating gives CSVGDRGPTGNQPQHF.

The genes are TRBV7-6 and TRBJ2-1, with 10 nucleotides matching TRBD2. The CDR3 sequence is 15 residues long. V was pared by 5 bases and J by 10 bases, with 11 bases of the junction left unmatched. Germline CDR1 is SGHVS and CDR2 is FNYEAQ. The CDR3 DNA reads as TGTGCCAGCAGCCCCAGCGGGAGGGCCGAGGGAGAGCAGTTCTTC. This translates into CASSPSGRAEGEQFF.

The rearrangement joins TRBV15 to TRBJ1-2; TRBD1 might be the D (5 bases). The CDR3 runs 14 residues. Per the germline V gene, CDR1 is LNHNV and CDR2 is YYDKDF (reference sequence). V lost 3 bases to trimming and J lost 4 bases, with 12 bases between them. CDR3 sequence reads: CATSSQGKGYGYTF. The CDR3 region has the DNA TGTGCCACCAGCAGCCAGGGAAAGGGCTATGGCTACACCTTC.

V usage is TRBV2 and J usage is TRBJ2-5; D might be TRBD2 (5 bases). CDR3 length equals 14 residues. Germline lookup yields CDR1 SNHLY and CDR2 FYNNEI. Trimming removed 8 bases at V and 5 bases at J, with 18 bases between. The CDR3 DNA reads TGTGCCAGCTCCCGGAGAGGGAGTGGGGAGACCCAGTACTTC. Its protein is CASSRRGSGETQYF.

The chain uses TRBV5-1 and TRBJ2-6; tentative D call: TRBD1 (5 bases). CDR3 length: 17 residues. Looked up from germline, CDR1 is SGHRS and CDR2 is YFSETQ. Trimming left V 0 bases short and J 0 bases short, with 10 bases between. The CDR3 DNA follows: TGCGCCAGCAGCTTGGATGGCAGGGACTCTGGGGCCAACGTCCTGACTTTC. Amino acid sequence: CASSLDGRDSGANVLTF.

There are a few counts of this clone. The CDR3 sequence: CASSPGSGQSYGYTF. The CDR3 DNA reads as TGCGCCAGCAGCCCAGGCTCGGGACAGAGCTATGGCTACACCTTC. V gene TRBV4-1 combines with J gene TRBJ1-2; 7 nucleotides match TRBD1. This CDR3 comprises 15 residues. The J segment lost 4 bases and the V segment lost 4 bases, leaving 9 bases of the junction unmatched. Per germline, CDR1 MGHRA and CDR2 YSYEKL.

V is TRBV11-2 and J is TRBJ2-5, with D perhaps matching TRBD2 (5 bases). Germline V gives CDR1 SGHAT, CDR2 FQNNGV. Deletions cut 5 bases from V and 4 bases from J, with 11 bases between. The CDR3 runs to 13 residues. The CDR3 nucleotides are TGTGCCAGCAGCCGCCGGGAAGTAGAGACCCAGTACTTC. It codes for CASSRREVETQYF.

V is TRBV30 and J is TRBJ2-7; D could derive from TRBD1 or TRBD2 (5 bases each). V lost 2 bases, J lost 0 bases, and 11 bases lay in between. The length of the CDR3 is 14 residues. The V gene's germline CDR1 is GTSNPN and CDR2 SVGIG (reference sequence). The CDR3 is CAWSSGTLSYEQYF. CDR3 sequence (DNA): TGTGCCTGGAGTTCCGGGACCCTCTCCTACGAGCAGTACTTC.

The chain is built from TRBV30 and TRBJ1-4; D possibly corresponds to TRBD1 (5 bases). There are 12 residues in the CDR3. V was shortened by 4 bases and J by 3 bases, with 6 bases between the two germline ends. From germline, CDR1 is GTSNPN and CDR2 SVGIG (reference sequence). The CDR3 region is CAWTGSNEKLFF. CDR3 DNA: TGTGCCTGGACAGGGTCTAATGAAAAACTGTTTTTT.

This sequence joins TRBV30 and TRBJ2-1, with 9 bases that match TRBD2. In germline, CDR1 is GTSNPN, CDR2 SVGIG (reference sequence). With V trimmed by 3 bases and J by 5 bases, 8 bases remained unmatched. There are 15 residues in the CDR3. CDR3 coding DNA: TGTGCCTGGAGGAGGAGGGGGACTAGCAACAATGAGCAGTTCTTC. Translating it yields CAWRRRGTSNNEQFF.

The chain is built from TRBV6-5 and TRBJ1-2; TRBD1 matches at 7 bases. The CDR3 extends over 12 amino acids. The ends lost 5 bases at V and 8 bases at J; junction bases unmatched: 5. CDR1 and CDR2 from the germline V gene are MNHEY and SVGAGI. CDR3 DNA sequence: TGTGCCAGCAGTCGACAGGGAGGAGGCTACACCTTC. Protein product: CASSRQGGGYTF.

There are a few counts of this clone. The V and J genes are TRBV9 and TRBJ2-5; 8 bases are shared with TRBD2. In germline, CDR1 is SGDLS, CDR2 YYNGEE. This CDR3 comprises 15 residues. Unmatched junction bases numbered 9, after V lost 5 bases and J lost 3 bases. CDR3 amino acids: CASSGSGSKEETQYF. In nucleotides, the CDR3 is TGTGCCAGCAGTGGGAGCGGGAGTAAGGAAGAGACCCAGTACTTC.

This sequence joins TRBV29-1 and TRBJ2-6; no definite D call. There are 15 residues in the CDR3. V was clipped by 3 bases and J by 0 bases, with 9 bases between them. Germline CDR1 SQVTM, CDR2 ANQGSEA. The CDR3, as DNA: TGCAGCGTTGATTTGGGTGCCTCTGGGGCCAACGTCCTGACTTTC. This codes for CSVDLGASGANVLTF.

Concerning this clone itself: Other DNA sequences in this specimen translate into the identical CDR3. The chain joins TRBV18 to TRBJ1-1; weak D call: TRBD1 (5 bases). There are 11 residues in the CDR3. The V end was cut by 4 bases, the J end by 5 bases, with 5 bases between. Per the germline V gene, CDR1 is KGHSH and CDR2 is LQKENI. Written as DNA, the CDR3 is TGTGCCAGCTCACAGGGGACTGAAGCTTTCTTT. Protein product: CASSQGTEAFF.

In this sample, this clone turned up once. The chain has TRBV15 and TRBJ2-4; D might be TRBD1 (6 bases). Looked up from germline, CDR1 is LNHNV and CDR2 is YYDKDF (reference sequence). V was pared by 0 bases and J by 0 bases, with 12 bases between. CDR3 size: 17 residues. CDR3 coding DNA: TGTGCCACCAGCAGAGATAGGGGGATACTAGCCAAAAACATTCAGTACTTC. Translating it yields CATSRDRGILAKNIQYF.

This clone was found a few times. A junction boundary mismatches the germline segment, possibly from a read error. The chain employs TRBV25-1 and TRBJ2-5; D might be TRBD2 (7 bases). CDR1 and CDR2 (germline): MGHDK, SYGVNS. The CDR3 extends over 13 amino acids. This chain's CDR3 is CPSRGAHQETQYF. CDR3 nucleotides: TGTCCCAGCCGGGGGGCCCACCAAGAGACCCAGTACTTC.

This clone turned up a few times. The CDR3 sequence is CAWSMGLEYEQYF. For the CDR3, the DNA is TGTGCCTGGAGTATGGGATTAGAGTACGAGCAGTACTTC. J is TRBJ2-7 and V is TRBV30; D gene uncertain. The V gene lost 2 bases and the J gene lost 4 bases, with 12 bases spanning the gap. Germline lookup yields CDR1 GTSNPN and CDR2 SVGIG (reference sequence). The length of the CDR3 is 13 residues.

The gene calls are TRBV29-1 and TRBJ2-1; a weak D match, TRBD1 (6 bases). Germline lookup yields CDR1 SQVTM and CDR2 ANQGSEA. Deletions cut 2 bases from V and 10 bases from J, with 15 bases between. The CDR3 runs to 13 residues. The CDR3 bases are TGCAGCGTTGAATTAGGTGGCAGGGGAGAGCAGTTCTTC. Translation gives CSVELGGRGEQFF.

CDR3 sequence reads: CSVEWTGRGVQFF. As DNA, the CDR3 is TGCAGCGTTGAATGGACAGGGCGGGGGGTGCAGTTCTTC. This sequence joins TRBV29-1 and TRBJ2-1; D tentatively reads TRBD1 or TRBD2 (8 bases each). There are 13 residues in the CDR3. Germline CDR1 and CDR2: SQVTM and ANQGSEA. Trimming pared 2 bases from V and 12 bases from J, leaving 17 bases between.

The gene calls are TRBV7-2 and TRBJ2-5, with 10 nucleotides matching TRBD2. Germline CDR1 reads SGHTA; CDR2 reads FQGNSA. The CDR3 runs to 15 residues. Unmatched junction bases numbered 11, after V lost 8 bases and J lost 5 bases. CDR3 bases: TGTGCCAGCTCCCCAACCGGGACTAGCGCCGAGACCCAGTACTTC. Encoded protein: CASSPTGTSAETQYF.

Worth noting for this clone: Just one base apart from a much larger clone, this may be a read error. The chain employs TRBV6-4 and TRBJ2-1; 11 bases agree with TRBD2. Trimming took 6 bases from V and 4 from J; bases not matched to a gene: 5. There are 15 residues in the CDR3. Germline V gene lookup returns CDR1 MRHNA and CDR2 SNTAGT. CDR3 DNA sequence: TGTGCCAGCAGCTCCGGGACTAGCGGTTACAATGAGCAGTTCTTC. Its translation is CASSSGTSGYNEQFF.

With respect to this clone: In the same sample, other DNA sequences code for this CDR3. The chain uses TRBV4-1 and TRBJ1-5, with a weak D call TRBD1 (5 bases). In germline, CDR1 is MGHRA, CDR2 YSYEKL. Trimming removed 0 bases from V and 4 bases from J, with 7 bases in between. There are 14 residues in the CDR3. Here the CDR3 reads CASSQDGGNQPQHF. In DNA form, the CDR3 reads TGCGCCAGCAGCCAAGATGGGGGGAATCAGCCCCAGCATTTT.

The chain combines TRBV29-1 with TRBJ2-7; TRBD1 aligns across 9 bases. The V and J ends lost 7 bases and 4 bases, in that order; junction bases with no gene match: 11. CDR1 SQVTM and CDR2 ANQGSEA come from the germline V gene. The CDR3 covers 14 residues. CDR3 sequence reads: CSASSDRGVYEQYF. As DNA, the CDR3 is TGCAGCGCGTCCTCGGACAGGGGAGTTTACGAGCAGTACTTC.